The source of this T cell receptor (beta chain) is a study of radiation and T cells in renal cell carcinoma. General study points: Top tumor clonotypes rose in blood 2 weeks post-radiation, then contracted. Baseline intratumoral clonotype presence is unknown without pretreatment biopsies.

This CDR3 is built from 15 residues. CDR1 and CDR2 from the germline V gene are GTSNPN and SVGIG (reference sequence). Trimming took off 4 bases at V and 0 bases at J, with 16 bases between the two ends. Assay used: immunoSEQ multiplex PCR; TCRdb lists only in-frame clones, some missing. The sample yields about 74,000 clones, roughly nine tenths seen once. A note on this clone: The target antigen is unknown.

Time point: blood 4 weeks post-SBRT, at nephrectomy. Treatment described: 15 Gy SBRT to primary tumor, nephrectomy 4 weeks later. Nephrectomy followed 15 Gy stereotactic body radiation by 4 weeks. The patient's renal cell carcinoma had clear cell pathology. The chain couples TRBV30 to TRBJ2-7, with D unresolved. This TCR derives from a woman between 65 and 79 years old with renal cell carcinoma. Material: blood, obtained from a patient whose treatment included radiotherapy and nephrectomy. CDR3 sequence (DNA): TGTGCCTGGAAACCCGAAGGGCTACCCTCCTACGAGCAGTACTTC. It specifies CAWKPEGLPSYEQYF.